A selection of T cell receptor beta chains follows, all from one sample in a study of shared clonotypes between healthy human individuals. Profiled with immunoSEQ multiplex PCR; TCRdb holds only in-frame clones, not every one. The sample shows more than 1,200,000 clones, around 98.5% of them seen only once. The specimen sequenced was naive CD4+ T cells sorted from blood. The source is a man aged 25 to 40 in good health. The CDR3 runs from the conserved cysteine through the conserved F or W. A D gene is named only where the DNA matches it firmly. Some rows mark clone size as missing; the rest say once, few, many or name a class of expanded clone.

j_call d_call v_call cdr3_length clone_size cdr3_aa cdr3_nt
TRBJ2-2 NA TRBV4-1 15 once CASSQVPAHSGELFF TGCGCCAGCAGCCAAGTTCCAGCCCACAGCGGGGAGCTGTTTTTT
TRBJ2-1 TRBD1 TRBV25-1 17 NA CASTPVGQGALYNEQFF TGTGCCAGCACTCCCGTAGGACAGGGGGCCTTATACAATGAGCAGTTCTTC
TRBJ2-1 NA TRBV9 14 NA CASSVVSRNNEQFF TGTGCCAGCAGCGTAGTTTCCAGAAACAATGAGCAGTTCTTC
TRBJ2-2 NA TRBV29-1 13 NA CSVEDTSYGELFF TGCAGCGTTGAAGATACCAGTTACGGGGAGCTGTTTTTT
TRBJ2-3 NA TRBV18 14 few CASSPPGSTDTQYF TGTGCCAGCTCACCACCGGGGAGCACAGATACGCAGTATTTT
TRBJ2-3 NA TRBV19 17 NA CASRSQSGRTSTDTQYF TGTGCCAGTAGGAGCCAATCGGGGCGGACTAGCACAGATACGCAGTATTTT
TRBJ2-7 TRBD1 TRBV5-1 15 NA CASSLGQGTTYEQYF TGCGCCAGCAGCTTGGGACAGGGGACAACCTACGAGCAGTACTTC
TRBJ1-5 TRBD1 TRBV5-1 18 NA CASSPGTGSYEGNQPQHF TGCGCCAGCAGCCCCGGGACAGGGTCTTACGAAGGTAATCAGCCCCAGCATTTT
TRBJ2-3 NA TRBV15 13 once CATKAWDTDTQYF TGTGCCACCAAAGCCTGGGACACAGATACGCAGTATTTT
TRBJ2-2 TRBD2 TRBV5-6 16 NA CASSPSGRANTGELFF TGTGCCAGCAGCCCAAGCGGGAGGGCGAACACCGGGGAGCTGTTTTTT
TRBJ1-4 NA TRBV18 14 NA CASSPSGRLEKLFF TGTGCCAGCTCACCCTCGGGCCGGCTAGAAAAACTGTTTTTT
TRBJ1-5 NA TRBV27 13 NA CASSLGGWEPQHF TGTGCCAGCAGTTTGGGAGGTTGGGAGCCCCAGCATTTT
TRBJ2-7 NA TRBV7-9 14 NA CASSLLEPVGEQYF TGTGCCAGCAGCTTACTAGAACCGGTCGGCGAGCAGTACTTC
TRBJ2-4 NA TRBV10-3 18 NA CAISESKGGLGAKNIQYF TGTGCCATCAGTGAGTCAAAAGGAGGACTGGGGGCCAAAAACATTCAGTACTTC
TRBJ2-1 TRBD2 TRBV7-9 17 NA CASSFGALSGRYNEQFF TGTGCCAGCAGCTTCGGCGCTCTAAGCGGGAGGTACAATGAGCAGTTCTTC
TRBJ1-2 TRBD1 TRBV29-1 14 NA CSVNDRGGYYGYTF TGCAGCGTAAACGACAGGGGAGGTTACTATGGCTACACCTTC